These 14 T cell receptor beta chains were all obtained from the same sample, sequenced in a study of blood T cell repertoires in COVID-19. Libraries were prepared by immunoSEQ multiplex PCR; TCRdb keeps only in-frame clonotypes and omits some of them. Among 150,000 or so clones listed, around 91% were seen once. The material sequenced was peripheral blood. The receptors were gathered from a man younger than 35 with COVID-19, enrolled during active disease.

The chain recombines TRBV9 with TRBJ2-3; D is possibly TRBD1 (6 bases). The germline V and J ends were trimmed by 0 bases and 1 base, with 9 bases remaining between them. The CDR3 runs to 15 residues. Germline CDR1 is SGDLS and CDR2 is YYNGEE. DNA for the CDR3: TGTGCCAGCAGCGTAGAGGGACACCGCACAGATACGCAGTATTTT. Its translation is CASSVEGHRTDTQYF.

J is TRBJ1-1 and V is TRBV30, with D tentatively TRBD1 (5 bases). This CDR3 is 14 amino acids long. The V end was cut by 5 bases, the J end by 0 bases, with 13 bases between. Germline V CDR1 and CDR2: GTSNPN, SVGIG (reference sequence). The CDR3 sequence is CAWDSKGVNTEAFF. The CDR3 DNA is TGTGCCTGGGACTCTAAAGGGGTGAACACTGAAGCTTTCTTT.

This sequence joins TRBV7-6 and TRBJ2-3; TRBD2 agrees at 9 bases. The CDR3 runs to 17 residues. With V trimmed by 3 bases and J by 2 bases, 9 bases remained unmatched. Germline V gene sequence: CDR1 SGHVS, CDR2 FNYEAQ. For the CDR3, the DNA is TGTGCCAGCAGCTTCTTAGCGGGAGCGGGGTACACAGATACGCAGTATTTT. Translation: CASSFLAGAGYTDTQYF.

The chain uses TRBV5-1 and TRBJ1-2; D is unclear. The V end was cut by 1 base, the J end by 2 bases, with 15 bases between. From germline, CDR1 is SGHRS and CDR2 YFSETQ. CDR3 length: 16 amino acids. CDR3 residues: CASSLSSQGGNYGYTF. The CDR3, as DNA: TGCGCCAGCAGCTTGAGTTCGCAAGGAGGAAACTATGGCTACACCTTC.

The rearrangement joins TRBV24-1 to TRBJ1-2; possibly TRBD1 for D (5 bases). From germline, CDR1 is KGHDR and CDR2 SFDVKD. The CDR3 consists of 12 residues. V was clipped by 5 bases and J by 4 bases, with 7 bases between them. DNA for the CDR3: TGTGCCACCAGTGGTGGGGCCTATGGCTACACCTTC. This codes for CATSGGAYGYTF.

The CDR3 here is CASSRLAGAEQFF. CDR3 sequence (DNA): TGTGCCAGCAGCCGACTAGCGGGCGCTGAGCAGTTCTTC. This chain uses TRBV6-4 with TRBJ2-1; 10 bases map to TRBD2. V lost 6 bases to trimming and J lost 9 bases; unmatched junction nucleotides: 5. Germline V gives CDR1 MRHNA, CDR2 SNTAGT. The length of the CDR3 is 13 residues.

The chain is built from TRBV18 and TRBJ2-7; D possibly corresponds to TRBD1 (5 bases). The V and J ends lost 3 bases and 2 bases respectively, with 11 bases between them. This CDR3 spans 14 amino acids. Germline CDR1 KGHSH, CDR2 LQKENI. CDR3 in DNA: TGTGCCAGCTCACCTCGTCCAGGGACCTACGAGCAGTACTTC. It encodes CASSPRPGTYEQYF.

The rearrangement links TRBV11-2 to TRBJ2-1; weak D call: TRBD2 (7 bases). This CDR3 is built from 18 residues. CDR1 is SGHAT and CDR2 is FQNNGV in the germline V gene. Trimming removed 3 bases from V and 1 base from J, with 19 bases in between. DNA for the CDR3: TGTGCCAGCAGCTTCCCTAGGGAGGGGGACTTATCCTACAATGAGCAGTTCTTC. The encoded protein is CASSFPREGDLSYNEQFF. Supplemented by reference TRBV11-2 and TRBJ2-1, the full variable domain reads EAGVAQSPRYKIIEKRQSVAFWCNPISGHATLYWYQQILGQGPKLLIQFQNNGVVDDSQLPKDRFSAERLKGVDSTLKIQPAKLEDSAVYLCASSFPREGDLSYNEQFFGPGTRLTVL.

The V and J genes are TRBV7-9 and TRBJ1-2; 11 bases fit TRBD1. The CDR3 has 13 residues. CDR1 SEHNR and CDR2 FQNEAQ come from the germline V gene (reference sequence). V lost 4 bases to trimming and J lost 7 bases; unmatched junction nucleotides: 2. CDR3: CASSWTGGFGYTF. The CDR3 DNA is TGTGCCAGCAGCTGGACAGGGGGCTTTGGCTACACCTTC.

The CDR3 region has the DNA TGTGCCTGGAGTGTGACAGGGAACGGGGAGCAGTACTTC. Protein sequence: CAWSVTGNGEQYF. The V call is TRBV30, the J call TRBJ2-7; 7 bases are a match to TRBD1. This CDR3 is 13 amino acids long. In germline, CDR1 is GTSNPN, CDR2 SVGIG (reference sequence). V was clipped by 0 bases and J by 7 bases; unmatched bases: 6.

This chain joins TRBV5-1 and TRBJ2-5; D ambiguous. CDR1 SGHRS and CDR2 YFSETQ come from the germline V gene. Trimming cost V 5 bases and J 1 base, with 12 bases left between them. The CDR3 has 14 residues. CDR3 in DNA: TGCGCCAGCAGTCAACAGATACCCCAAGAGACCCAGTACTTC. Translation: CASSQQIPQETQYF. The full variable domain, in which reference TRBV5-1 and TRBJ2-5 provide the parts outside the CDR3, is KAGVTQTPRYLIKTRGQQVTLSCSPISGHRSVSWYQQTPGQGLQFLFEYFSETQRNKGNFPGRFSGRQFSNSRSEMNVSTLELGDSALYLCASSQQIPQETQYFGPGTRLLVL.

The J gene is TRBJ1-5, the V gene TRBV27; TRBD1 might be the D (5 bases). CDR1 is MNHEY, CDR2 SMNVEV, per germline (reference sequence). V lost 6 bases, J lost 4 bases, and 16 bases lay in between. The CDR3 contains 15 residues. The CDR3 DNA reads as TGTGCCAGCAGCCCCCGAGCCCGACAGAATCAGCCCCAGCATTTT. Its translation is CASSPRARQNQPQHF.

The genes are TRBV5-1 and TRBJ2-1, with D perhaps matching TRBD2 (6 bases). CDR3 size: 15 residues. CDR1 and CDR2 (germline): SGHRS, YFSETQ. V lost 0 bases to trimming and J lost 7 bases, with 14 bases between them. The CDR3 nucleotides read TGCGCCAGCAGCTTGGCCGGCGGGGCGTGGAATGAGCAGTTCTTC. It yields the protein CASSLAGGAWNEQFF.

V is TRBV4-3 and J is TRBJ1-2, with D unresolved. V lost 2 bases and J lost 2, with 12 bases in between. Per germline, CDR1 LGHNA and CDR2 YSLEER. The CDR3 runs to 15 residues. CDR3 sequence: CASSQTSSTNYGYTF. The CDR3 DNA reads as TGCGCCAGCAGCCAAACCTCCAGTACCAACTATGGCTACACCTTC.